These T cell receptor beta chains were read from a single sample in a study of blood T cells in healthy people across ages. Using its own MiXCR run on the 5' RACE reads, TCRdb lists one record per CDR3 protein. The sample has 1 million to 1.2 million distinct CDR3 sequences; 35% to 40% are singletons. Material for sequencing was blood. The receptor source for this set is a young man in good health. The CDR3 runs from the conserved cysteine through the conserved F or W. A D gene is named only where the DNA matches it firmly. A row's size may be missing; if present it is once, few, many or a size class.

D	V	J	length	size	DNA	CDR3
.	TRBV4-2	TRBJ1-2	16	.	TGTGCCAGCAGCCAAGAACCGGGACCCCCAAGGAGTGGCTACACCTTC	CASSQEPGPPRSGYTF
.	TRBV12-3/TRBV12-4	TRBJ1-1	14	.	TGTGCCAGCAGTTTCGGCAGGGAGAACACTGAAGCTTTCTTT	CASSFGRENTEAFF
TRBD1	TRBV4-1	TRBJ1-1	15	once	TGCGCCAGCAGCCAAGGGGACAGGGAGGACACTGAAGCTTTCTTT	CASSQGDREDTEAFF
TRBD2	TRBV12-3/TRBV12-4	TRBJ2-5	17	.	TGTGCCAGCAGTTTGAGTCGCGGGGGGGTGCATAGGGAGACCCAGTACTTC	CASSLSRGGVHRETQYF
TRBD1	TRBV6-2/TRBV6-3	TRBJ1-5	14	few	TGTGCCAGCAGTCAGGGGGGTATGCATCAGCCCCAGCATTTT	CASSQGGMHQPQHF
.	TRBV7-2	TRBJ2-1	14	.	TGTGCCAGCAGCTTAGTCGGGGGAGTGGATGAGCAGTTCTTC	CASSLVGGVDEQFF
TRBD1	TRBV29-1	TRBJ1-4	15	few	TGCAGCGTATCGACAGGGGGTGTAACTAATGAAAAACTGTTTTTT	CSVSTGGVTNEKLFF
.	TRBV7-3	TRBJ1-4	16	few	TGTGCCAGCAGCTTAGGGCCGCCCAGTACCAATGAAAAACTGTTTTTT	CASSLGPPSTNEKLFF
TRBD2	TRBV27	TRBJ2-5	14	once	TGTGCCAGCAGTTTATTCACTAGCGGAGAGACCCAGTACTTC	CASSLFTSGETQYF
.	TRBV5-1	TRBJ1-2	13	few	TGCGCCAGCAGCGTGGCCAGTAACTATGGCTACACCTTC	CASSVASNYGYTF
.	TRBV6-5	TRBJ1-1	14	many	TGTGCCAGCAGTTACTCGAGGGGGAACACTGAAGCTTTCTTT	CASSYSRGNTEAFF
TRBD2	TRBV20-1	TRBJ2-1	16	few	TGCAGTGCCGGGACTAGCGGGGGGTCCTCCTACAATGAGCAGTTCTTC	CSAGTSGGSSYNEQFF
.	TRBV29-1	TRBJ2-4	15	few	TGCAGCGTTGAAGAAGGTGGGAGAGCTTGGCCCATTCAGTACTTC	CSVEEGGRAWPIQYF
TRBD2	TRBV7-6	TRBJ2-1	13	.	TGTGCCAGCAGCTTAGAAGGGCTAGCGGGGCAGTTCTTC	CASSLEGLAGQFF
TRBD2	TRBV5-1	TRBJ2-7	14	.	TGCGCCAGCGCCACCGGACTAGCGTCCTACGAGCAGTACTTC	CASATGLASYEQYF
.	TRBV4-2	TRBJ2-3	18	.	TGTGCCAGCAGCCAAGAGGATTCTGGGGGCTTGGGCACAGATACGCAGTATTTT	CASSQEDSGGLGTDTQYF
.	TRBV4-1	TRBJ1-5	18	.	TGCGCCAGCAGCCAAGATCGTTCGCAGCCCTATAGCAATCAGCCCCAGCATTTT	CASSQDRSQPYSNQPQHF
TRBD2	TRBV9	TRBJ2-1	18	.	TGTGCCAGCAGCGTAGTTGTTCTAGCGGGGGGCAGATACAATGAGCAGTTCTTC	CASSVVVLAGGRYNEQFF
.	TRBV12-3/TRBV12-4	TRBJ2-7	14	.	TGTGCCAGCAGGTTGGACAGTAACCCCTACGAGCAGTACTTC	CASRLDSNPYEQYF
TRBD1	TRBV27	TRBJ1-1	12	.	TGTGCCAGCAGTGCTTCAGGGGGATTGGCTTTCTTT	CASSASGGLAFF
.	TRBV14	TRBJ1-2	14	few	TGTGCCAGCAGCCAAGATTTGGGGGTGAGGGGCTACACCTTC	CASSQDLGVRGYTF
.	TRBV27	TRBJ1-5	13	.	TGTGCCAGCAGCCTCTATAGCAATCGGCCCCAGCATTTT	CASSLYSNRPQHF
.	TRBV7-8	TRBJ2-3	14	few	TGTGCCAGCAGCTCCCCGCGGGACACAGATACGCAGTATTTT	CASSSPRDTDTQYF
.	TRBV7-6	TRBJ1-1	13	.	TGTGCCAGCAGTGCCGCTGATAACACTGAAGCTTTCTTT	CASSAADNTEAFF
TRBD2	TRBV6-2/TRBV6-3	TRBJ2-1	14	few	TGTGCCAGCAAGGGGGCGGGGGGGTCGGATGAGCAGTTCTTC	CASKGAGGSDEQFF
TRBD2	TRBV18	TRBJ2-3	15	.	TGTGCCAGCTCACCACCCGGGGGGAGCACAGATACGCAGTATTTT	CASSPPGGSTDTQYF
TRBD1	TRBV7-9	TRBJ2-3	16	.	TGTGCCACCAAAGCGACAGGGACCGAACTCACAGATACGCAGTATTTT	CATKATGTELTDTQYF
TRBD2	TRBV29-1	TRBJ2-5	15	.	TGCAGCGTTGATAGGGGCCGGGGGGGCGTAAAGACCCAGTACTTC	CSVDRGRGGVKTQYF
.	TRBV4-3	TRBJ1-4	17	.	TGCGCCAGCAGCCAAGATTGGAATAGAGGGCTGGCTGAAAAACTGTTTTTT	CASSQDWNRGLAEKLFF
.	TRBV6-5	TRBJ1-4	15	.	TGTGCCAGCAGTTACGGCGGCAGCCCAACGGAAAAACTGTTTTTT	CASSYGGSPTEKLFF
.	TRBV2	TRBJ1-5	12	few	TGTGCCAGCAGTGATGGGGATCAGCCCCAGCATTTT	CASSDGDQPQHF
.	TRBV7-2	TRBJ1-1	14	.	TGTGCCAGCAGCCTGTGGACAGCGAACACTGAAGCTTTCTTT	CASSLWTANTEAFF
.	TRBV5-1	TRBJ1-1	14	few	TGCGCCAGCAGCTTACGGGGCATGGACACTGAAGCTTTCTTT	CASSLRGMDTEAFF
.	TRBV28	TRBJ1-1	15	.	TGTGCCAGCAGTTCCACCCCTGGAGAGAACACTGAAGCTTTCTTT	CASSSTPGENTEAFF
TRBD2	TRBV4-1	TRBJ2-3	16	.	TGCGCCAGCAGCCAAGTAGCGGGGGATAGCACAGATACGCAGTATTTT	CASSQVAGDSTDTQYF
.	TRBV27	TRBJ2-1	15	once	TGTGCCAGCAGTTTAGAGGACGGTGTCGACAATGAGCAGTTCTTC	CASSLEDGVDNEQFF
TRBD2	TRBV12-3/TRBV12-4	TRBJ2-1	15	.	TGTGCCAGCAGCCTGCGGGGGGGCATTTACAATGGGCAGTTCTTC	CASSLRGGIYNGQFF
TRBD1	TRBV4-1	TRBJ1-3	19	.	TGCGCCAGCAGCCTAAGGACAGGGGATCGAGAAGGCTTCGGAAACACCATATATTTT	CASSLRTGDREGFGNTIYF
.	TRBV6-1	TRBJ1-2	11	.	TGTGCCAGCAGCTGGCCTTATGGCTACACCTTC	CASSWPYGYTF
.	TRBV29-1	TRBJ2-5	14	.	TGCAGCGTGGGTCTTTCGGGGACGGGAGAGACCCAGTACTTC	CSVGLSGTGETQYF
.	TRBV3-1	TRBJ2-1	14	once	TGTGCCAGCAGCCGGGACCACCAATCCAATGAGCAGTTCTTC	CASSRDHQSNEQFF
.	TRBV28	TRBJ1-5	13	.	TGTGCCAGCAGGGGGTTTAGTAATCAGCCCCAGCATTTT	CASRGFSNQPQHF
.	TRBV20-1	TRBJ1-4	13	.	TGCAGTGCCCCGGACAGATTTAGCGAAAAACTGTTTTTT	CSAPDRFSEKLFF
TRBD1	TRBV15	TRBJ2-7	14	.	TGTGCCACCTGCCCTTGGACAGGGAACAGCGAGCAGTACTTC	CATCPWTGNSEQYF
TRBD1	TRBV29-1	TRBJ1-4	16	.	TGCAGCGTTTACCCCGGGGAGGGGGCGCCCGGGGAAAAACTGTTTTTT	CSVYPGEGAPGEKLFF
.	TRBV6-1	TRBJ2-5	15	once	TGTGCCAGCAGTGAAGCGCATGGGGCACTTGGGGAGCAGTACTTC	CASSEAHGALGEQYF
.	TRBV5-1	TRBJ2-5	16	.	TGCGCCAGCAGCTTGGCCGCCGGGCAGGGGACAGAGACCCAGTACTTC	CASSLAAGQGTETQYF
.	TRBV20-1	TRBJ2-6	15	.	TGCAGTGCCAAAGAGGGGCGCTCTGGGGCCAACGTCCTGACTTTC	CSAKEGRSGANVLTF
.	TRBV2	TRBJ1-1	13	once	TGTGCCAGCAGGACTCGGGGGAACACTGAAGCTTTCTTT	CASRTRGNTEAFF
.	TRBV9	TRBJ1-4	15	.	TGTGCCAGCAGCGTAGCCCCAGTAGACAATGAAAAACTGTTTTTT	CASSVAPVDNEKLFF
TRBD1	TRBV7-2	TRBJ2-2	15	.	TGTGCCAGCAGCTCGTACAGGGGGAATACCGGGGAGCTGTTTTTT	CASSSYRGNTGELFF
TRBD1	TRBV6-2/TRBV6-3	TRBJ2-7	15	.	TGTGCCAGCAGTTACCCCCGGGACAGGGGAGACGAGCAGTACTTC	CASSYPRDRGDEQYF
.	TRBV5-6	TRBJ1-2	16	few	TGTGCCAGCAGCTTTCGTCGGCCGACAAAAAACTATGGCTACACCTTC	CASSFRRPTKNYGYTF
.	TRBV5-1	TRBJ2-3	15	.	TGCGCCAGCAGCTTGACAGGGTTGCGAACAGATACGCAGTATTTT	CASSLTGLRTDTQYF
.	TRBV7-2	TRBJ2-4	15	few	TGTGCCAGCAGCTCGGGTAGGAGGGCCAAAAACATTCAGTACTTC	CASSSGRRAKNIQYF